The 16 T cell receptor beta chains listed next were all sequenced from one sample in a study of cytomegalovirus exposure and HLA in healthy donors. Researchers ran the PCR with 60 Vbeta and 13 Jbeta primers. TCRdb keeps only in-frame clones here, not all; method: immunoSEQ multiplex PCR. The sample includes 150,000 to 200,000 clones, 70% to 90% seen only once; the top ten take roughly 1.8%. Sequences were obtained from PBMCs. The receptors were sampled from a woman between 18 and 29 years old in good health and CMV-seronegative.

V usage is TRBV5-1 and J usage is TRBJ2-3; D unresolved. With 0 bases removed from V and 6 bases from J, the gap between germline ends came to 8 bases. The CDR3 has 13 residues. Germline-derived CDR1 and CDR2 are SGHRS and YFSETQ. The CDR3 loop is CASSLGLLDTQYF. CDR3 bases: TGCGCCAGCAGCTTGGGTCTTTTGGATACGCAGTATTTT. Full variable domain (outside the CDR3, taken from reference TRBV5-1 and TRBJ2-3): KAGVTQTPRYLIKTRGQQVTLSCSPISGHRSVSWYQQTPGQGLQFLFEYFSETQRNKGNFPGRFSGRQFSNSRSEMNVSTLELGDSALYLCASSLGLLDTQYFGPGTRLTVL.

The chain uses TRBV7-2 and TRBJ2-5; the D gene is possibly TRBD2 (7 bases). Trimming took 5 bases from V and 2 from J, leaving 15 bases between them. The CDR3 has 15 amino acids. Per the germline V gene, CDR1 is SGHTA and CDR2 is FQGNSA. The CDR3 is CASSLGGGLQETQYF. CDR3 in DNA: TGTGCCAGCAGCCTGGGGGGGGGCCTGCAAGAGACCCAGTACTTC.

V and J are TRBV5-8 and TRBJ2-5, with D perhaps matching TRBD1 (6 bases). The DNA end favors TRBJ2-7, so the J call may be wrong. The length of the CDR3 is 12 residues. CDR1 is SGHTS, CDR2 YDEGEE, per germline. The CDR3 DNA sequence: TGTGCCAGCAGGCCCACAGGGTACGAGCAGTACTTC. Its translation is CASRPTGYEQYF.

CDR3 nucleotide sequence: TGCGCCAGCAGCCATACGTTCGTGGGGGGGGAGAATGAGCAGTTCTTC. Its translation is CASSHTFVGGENEQFF. V is TRBV4-1 and J is TRBJ2-1; 7 bases match TRBD2. J gave up 7 bases and V 3 bases, and 12 bases lay outside the gene matches. CDR1 and CDR2 from the germline V gene are MGHRA and YSYEKL. The CDR3 has 16 residues.

The chain recombines TRBV29-1 with TRBJ2-1; maybe TRBD2 (6 bases). V lost 6 bases and J lost 0, with 12 bases in between. Germline V lookup: CDR1 SQVTM, CDR2 ANQGSEA. CDR3 length equals 14 residues. The CDR3 region has the DNA TGCAGCGTGGGGCACGGGAGCTCCTACAATGAGCAGTTCTTC. Its protein product is CSVGHGSSYNEQFF.

Worth noting for this clone: One junction end disagrees with the germline gene, perhaps due to a read error. The rearrangement uses TRBV4-1 and TRBJ2-7; D is perhaps TRBD1 (6 bases). The CDR3 is 16 residues long. Germline V lookup: CDR1 MGHRA, CDR2 YSYEKL. The CDR3 is CTSSQDVGQGSYEQYF. The DNA of the CDR3 is TGCACCAGCAGCCAAGATGTAGGCCAGGGGAGCTACGAGCAGTACTTC.

The gene calls are TRBV6-1 and TRBJ1-4, with D possibly being TRBD1 (6 bases). Per the germline V gene, CDR1 is MNHNS and CDR2 is SASEGT. With 8 bases removed from V and 2 bases from J, the gap between germline ends came to 12 bases. This CDR3 has 14 amino acids. CDR3 residues: CASFRTATNEKLFF. The CDR3, as DNA: TGTGCCAGCTTTCGGACAGCTACTAATGAAAAACTGTTTTTT.

J is TRBJ2-3 and V is TRBV5-5; no firm D call. The V gene lost 4 bases and the J gene lost 1 base, with 13 bases spanning the gap. This CDR3 contains 15 residues. CDR1 is SGHKS, CDR2 YYEKEE, per germline (reference sequence). The CDR3 nucleotides read TGTGCCAGCAGCCGGCGGTCGGCGGGCACAGATACGCAGTATTTT. Translation gives CASSRRSAGTDTQYF.

The chain employs TRBV19 and TRBJ1-5, with D perhaps TRBD1 (6 bases). V lost 2 bases and J 5 bases, leaving 13 bases between the germline ends. The CDR3 length is 15 residues. The germline CDR1 and CDR2 sequences are LNHDA and SQIVND (reference sequence). The CDR3 bases are TGTGCCAGTAGTATAATTGGGGAGGGGGATCAGCCCCAGCATTTT. Translating gives CASSIIGEGDQPQHF.

The chain uses TRBV19 and TRBJ2-2; D perhaps matches TRBD2 (5 bases). With 10 bases removed from V and 0 bases from J, the gap between germline ends came to 21 bases. The length of the CDR3 is 17 residues. Germline V CDR1 and CDR2: LNHDA, SQIVND (reference sequence). Here the CDR3 DNA reads TGTGCCACCAACTATCCCGTACCGGGAACGAACACCGGGGAGCTGTTTTTT. Amino acid sequence: CATNYPVPGTNTGELFF.

The CDR3 region is CASSLLVRQSRGTEAFF. CDR3 sequence (DNA): TGTGCCAGCAGCTTACTAGTTAGACAGAGTCGGGGGACTGAAGCTTTCTTT. The chain combines TRBV7-8 with TRBJ1-1; TRBD1 is a possible D gene (5 bases). CDR3 size: 17 residues. V was cut by 2 bases and J by 5 bases, with 21 bases left in between. Per the germline V gene, CDR1 is SGHVS and CDR2 is FQNEAQ.

This clone occurred a few times. The rearrangement links TRBV4-2 to TRBJ1-5; 7 nucleotides line up with TRBD1. Germline V gives CDR1 LGHNA, CDR2 YNFKEQ. V was pared by 1 base and J by 2 bases, with 8 bases of the junction left unmatched. The length of the CDR3 is 17 residues. The chain's CDR3 is CASSQAHRGAGNQPQHF. Here the CDR3 DNA reads TGTGCCAGCAGCCAAGCGCACAGGGGAGCGGGCAATCAGCCCCAGCATTTT.

This rearrangement joins TRBV5-1 to TRBJ2-1; 7 bases match TRBD2. The CDR3 has 15 amino acids. CDR1 is SGHRS and CDR2 is YFSETQ in the germline V gene. V dropped 0 bases and J dropped 7; count of bases not matched to a gene: 7. The CDR3 region is CASSLGLAARNEQFF. The CDR3 DNA is TGCGCCAGCAGCTTGGGTCTAGCGGCAAGGAATGAGCAGTTCTTC.

The chain links TRBV19 to TRBJ1-4, with a possible D match to TRBD1 (6 bases). This CDR3 is 15 amino acids long. V shed 3 bases and J shed 0 bases, with 8 bases lying between them. Per germline, CDR1 LNHDA and CDR2 SQIVND (reference sequence). The CDR3 here is CASSMRTATNEKLFF. The DNA for the CDR3 is TGTGCCAGTAGTATGAGGACAGCAACTAATGAAAAACTGTTTTTT. The full variable domain, in which reference TRBV19 and TRBJ1-4 provide the parts outside the CDR3, is DGGITQSPKYLFRKEGQNVTLSCEQNLNHDAMYWYRQDPGQGLRLIYYSQIVNDFQKGDIAEGYSVSREKKESFPLTVTSAQKNPTAFYLCASSMRTATNEKLFFGSGTQLSVL.

The chain employs TRBV19 and TRBJ2-5; D may be TRBD1 (6 bases). Germline assignment: CDR1 LNHDA and CDR2 SQIVND (reference sequence). The CDR3 is 16 residues long. Trimming pared 5 bases from V and 4 bases from J, leaving 20 bases between. CDR3: CASSQAGTLGGETQYF. CDR3 coding DNA: TGTGCCAGTAGTCAAGCCGGGACACTGGGTGGAGAGACCCAGTACTTC.

Comments on this clone: One end of the junction is discordant with germline, which a read error may explain. Here the CDR3 reads CPSSYEQYF. The CDR3 DNA reads as TGCCCCAGCTCCTACGAGCAGTACTTC. The chain recombines TRBV6-7 with TRBJ2-7; D not certain. TRBV6-7 is an open reading frame whose function is uncertain. This CDR3 is built from 9 residues.